The next 23 T cell receptor beta chains were all read from a single sample in a study of Graves' ophthalmopathy and Graves' hyperthyroidism. Amplification from RNA transcripts yielded the TCR beta CDR3 regions. An initial RT-PCR round employing HTBI primers preceded a second-round multiplex PCR. From the multiplex PCR reads, TCRdb called clonotypes with MiXCR, one entry per CDR3 protein. Of over a million distinct CDR3 sequences in the sample, about 36% were seen once. What was sequenced was peripheral blood or thyroid tissue (not recorded which). Source of these receptors: an adult man with Graves' hyperthyroidism.

This clonotype was counted many times. The V and J genes are TRBV20-1 and TRBJ1-5, with D unclear. CDR1 and CDR2 from the germline V gene are DFQATT and SNEGSKA (reference sequence). Trimming removed 6 bases at V and 5 bases at J, with 11 bases between. The CDR3 loop spans 12 amino acids. The CDR3 here is CSARSRYQPQHF. As DNA, the CDR3 is TGCAGTGCAAGGAGCAGGTATCAGCCCCAGCATTTT.

At least ten counts were recorded for this clonotype. The genes are TRBV6-5 and TRBJ2-7, with D possibly matching TRBD2 (6 bases). Trimming pared 6 bases from V and 1 base from J, leaving 10 bases between. Germline values: CDR1 MNHEY, CDR2 SVGAGI. The CDR3 runs 13 residues. The DNA of the CDR3 is TGTGCCAGCAGCGATCGGGGGTCCTACGAGCAGTACTTC. Its protein is CASSDRGSYEQYF.

This chain joins TRBV2 and TRBJ1-4, with a possible D match to TRBD1 (6 bases). Looked up from germline, CDR1 is SNHLY and CDR2 is FYNNEI. V lost 7 bases and J 10 bases, leaving 13 bases between the germline ends. The CDR3 length is 12 residues. CDR3 residues: CASTEGGGKLFF. DNA of the CDR3: TGTGCCAGCACCGAGGGGGGCGGAAAACTGTTTTTT.

In this sample, this clonotype turned up a few times. The chain has TRBV6-2 or TRBV6-3 and TRBJ2-7; 9 bases fit TRBD2. The V segment lost 3 bases and the J segment 4 bases; nucleotides outside the gene matches: 7. This CDR3 has 15 amino acids. Germline V gene sequence: CDR1 MNHEY, CDR2 SVGEGT. The CDR3 here is CASSYGVAGVYEQYF. CDR3 nucleotide sequence: TGTGCCAGCAGTTATGGAGTAGCGGGAGTATACGAGCAGTACTTC.

This clonotype was recorded only once. The junction differs from germline at one of its ends, possibly a read error. V gene TRBV7-2 combines with J gene TRBJ2-1, with D possibly being TRBD1 (6 bases). The CDR3 length is 17 residues. Looked up from germline, CDR1 is SGHTA and CDR2 is FQGNSA. Here the CDR3 DNA reads TGTGCCAGCAGCTTAGATGGCAGGGGCCCACCTTACAATGAGCAGTGCTTC. Its translation: CASSLDGRGPPYNEQCF.

This clonotype was recorded at least ten times. The rearrangement joins TRBV4-1 to TRBJ2-5; 10 bases are a match to TRBD2. The CDR3 has 16 amino acids. Germline CDR1 reads MGHRA; CDR2 reads YSYEKL. V lost 3 bases and J lost 5; bases outside the gene matches: 9. The CDR3 region is CASSQASGSGRETQYF. DNA for the CDR3: TGCGCCAGCAGCCAGGCTAGCGGGAGTGGTCGGGAGACCCAGTACTTC.

This clonotype has a count of ten or more. The J gene is TRBJ2-7, the V gene TRBV2; TRBD1 is a possible D gene (5 bases). This CDR3 is built from 13 residues. Trimming took off 10 bases at V and 2 bases at J, with 15 bases between the two ends. Germline V CDR1 and CDR2: SNHLY, FYNNEI. Written as DNA, the CDR3 is TGTGCCACCGGACACGGGCCAACCTACGAGCAGTACTTC. Amino acids: CATGHGPTYEQYF.

The chain carries TRBV3-1 and TRBJ2-7, with D unclear. The CDR3 sequence is 15 residues long. Germline CDR1 LGHDT, CDR2 YNNKEL (reference sequence). V lost 0 bases to trimming and J lost 4 bases, with 13 bases between them. This chain's CDR3 is CASSQDLSKTYEQYF. The CDR3 region has the DNA TGTGCCAGCAGCCAAGATCTTTCCAAAACATACGAGCAGTACTTC.

A note on this clonotype: A much larger clone lies one base from this, so it may be a read error. The chain combines TRBV9 with TRBJ2-7; perhaps TRBD2 as D (6 bases). V was pared by 3 bases and J by 7 bases, with 8 bases between. The CDR3 is 11 amino acids. Germline CDR1 reads SGDLS; CDR2 reads YYNGEE. The CDR3 DNA is TGTGCCAGCAGCGAGGAGGGTGAGCAGTACTTC. This gives the protein CASSEEGEQYF. The whole variable domain, remainder taken from reference TRBV9 and TRBJ2-7, is DSGVTQTPKHLITATGQRVTLRCSPRSGDLSVYWYQQSLDQGLQFLIQYYNGEERAKGNILERFSAQQFPDLHSELNLSSLELGDSALYFCASSEEGEQYFGPGTRLTVT.

The rearrangement uses TRBV29-1 and TRBJ2-7; 9 nucleotides align to TRBD2. The germline V gene has CDR1 SQVTM and CDR2 ANQGSEA. V shed 4 bases, J shed 3 bases, and the junction held 1 base outside the gene matches. The CDR3 is made up of 12 amino acids. The CDR3 is CSVVAGVYEQYF. The CDR3 DNA reads TGCAGCGTTGTAGCGGGAGTCTACGAGCAGTACTTC.

The rearrangement uses TRBV4-1 and TRBJ2-2; weak D call: TRBD2 (5 bases). Germline V gene lookup returns CDR1 MGHRA and CDR2 YSYEKL. CDR3 length: 16 amino acids. Trimming pared 4 bases from V and 4 bases from J, leaving 16 bases between. The CDR3: CASSPTARAGTGELFF. The DNA of the CDR3 is TGCGCCAGCAGCCCGACTGCGAGGGCGGGCACCGGGGAGCTGTTTTTT.

The count of this clonotype is one. The junction shows a germline mismatch at one end, possibly a read error. The J gene is TRBJ2-7, the V gene TRBV7-9; 10 bases are shared with TRBD2. CDR1 is SEHNR and CDR2 is FQNEAQ in the germline V gene (reference sequence). This CDR3 contains 15 residues. The CDR3 DNA follows: TGCGCCAGCAGCTCACTAGCGGGAAGCTCCTACGAGCAGTACTTC. This codes for CASSSLAGSSYEQYF.

Ten or more counts support this clonotype. The J gene is TRBJ2-2, the V gene TRBV5-1; D perhaps matches TRBD1 (5 bases). Trimming took off 4 bases at V and 1 base at J, with 11 bases between the two ends. Germline CDR1 reads SGHRS; CDR2 reads YFSETQ. The CDR3 runs to 15 residues. CDR3 protein: CASSRIRENTGELFF. The CDR3 DNA reads TGCGCCAGCAGCCGGATCAGGGAGAACACCGGGGAGCTGTTTTTT.

This clonotype was seen a handful of times. The chain has TRBV19 and TRBJ2-2; D perhaps matches TRBD2 (6 bases). V lost 8 bases to trimming and J lost 6 bases, with 10 bases between them. This CDR3 has 12 amino acids. Germline CDR1 and CDR2: LNHDA and SQIVND (reference sequence). In DNA form, the CDR3 reads TGTGCCAGTCGACTAGGCGCCGGGGAGCTGTTTTTT. Its translation is CASRLGAGELFF.

Only a few counts were recorded for this clonotype. The V gene is TRBV18, the J gene TRBJ1-2; the match to TRBD1 covers 8 bases. V was pared by 3 bases and J by 4 bases, with 4 bases of the junction left unmatched. The germline CDR1 and CDR2 sequences are KGHSH and LQKENI. CDR3 length: 14 amino acids. The CDR3 bases are TGTGCCAGCTCACCGACAGGGGAGGCCTATGGCTACACCTTC. This codes for CASSPTGEAYGYTF. Based on the CDR3 plus reference TRBV18 and TRBJ1-2, the full variable domain is NAGVMQNPRHLVRRRGQEARLRCSPMKGHSHVYWYRQLPEEGLKFMVYLQKENIIDESGMPKERFSAEFPKEGPSILRIQQVVRGDSAAYFCASSPTGEAYGYTFGSGTRLTVV.

This clonotype was seen more than once but under ten times. J is TRBJ1-4 and V is TRBV12-3 or TRBV12-4; tentative D call: TRBD1 (5 bases). Trimming took off 5 bases at V and 0 bases at J, with 13 bases between the two ends. This CDR3 is built from 16 residues. The CDR3 nucleotides are TGTGCCAGCAGTCATCAACAGGAGCCAACTAATGAAAAACTGTTTTTT. Encoded protein: CASSHQQEPTNEKLFF.

With regard to this clonotype: One junction end does not reproduce the germline sequence, and a read error may be involved. The rearrangement uses TRBV24-1 and TRBJ1-2; 11 bases agree with TRBD1. The CDR3 runs to 16 residues. Germline V gene sequence: CDR1 KGHDR, CDR2 SFDVKD. CDR3 sequence (DNA): TGTGCCAGCAGTTTGGACAGGGGGCGAGGGAACTATGGCTACACCTTC. It specifies CASSLDRGRGNYGYTF.

This clonotype was recorded at least ten times. V usage is TRBV2 and J usage is TRBJ2-2; no firm D call. V was cut by 4 bases and J by 10 bases, with 13 bases left in between. The CDR3 is 13 amino acids. The V gene's germline CDR1 is SNHLY and CDR2 FYNNEI. The DNA of the CDR3 is TGTGCCAGCAGTGCTGGCGCGGCTGAGGAGCTGTTTTTT. Encoded protein: CASSAGAAEELFF.

This clonotype was detected a few times. The chain carries TRBV5-6 and TRBJ2-2; 7 positions agree with TRBD1. Germline V gene sequence: CDR1 SGHDT, CDR2 YYEEEE. The CDR3 runs to 15 residues. J was trimmed by 4 bases and V by 0 bases; bases with no gene match: 3. The chain's CDR3 is CASSLGDRPTGELFF. CDR3 coding DNA: TGTGCCAGCAGCTTGGGGGACAGACCCACCGGGGAGCTGTTTTTT.

As regards this clonotype: Given a much more abundant clone one base away, this may be a read error. The rearrangement links TRBV6-6 to TRBJ2-2; D might be TRBD1 (6 bases). The V gene lost 8 bases and the J gene lost 5 bases, with 12 bases spanning the gap. This CDR3 has 13 residues. The V gene's germline CDR1 is MNHNY and CDR2 SVGAGI (reference sequence). The CDR3 sequence is CASGFTGTGELFF. The CDR3 DNA reads as TGTGCCAGCGGCTTTACAGGGACCGGGGAGCTGTTTTTT.

This clonotype has at least ten counts. The J gene is TRBJ2-7, the V gene TRBV28; D is possibly TRBD1 (6 bases). Germline CDR1 reads MDHEN; CDR2 reads SYDVKM. Trimming shortened V by 6 bases and J by 1 base, and 10 bases separated the two germline ends. The CDR3 runs 13 residues. CDR3 in DNA: TGTGCCAGCAGACGACAGGCATCCTACGAGCAGTACTTC. This translates into CASRRQASYEQYF.

As concerns this clonotype: One end of the junction is discordant with germline, which a read error may explain. This chain uses TRBV2 with TRBJ2-6, with D possibly matching TRBD1 (7 bases). The CDR3 is 14 residues long. Germline V gene sequence: CDR1 SNHLY, CDR2 FYNNEI. The CDR3 sequence: CASSLLRGAHVLTF. As DNA, the CDR3 is TGTGCCAGCAGTCTCCTCAGGGGGGCCCACGTCCTGACTTTC.

This chain joins TRBV5-1 and TRBJ1-3; D is uncertain. The V and J ends lost 6 bases and 0 bases respectively, with 7 bases between them. The length of the CDR3 is 13 residues. Germline V gives CDR1 SGHRS, CDR2 YFSETQ. The CDR3 is CASMDVSGNTIYF. DNA for the CDR3: TGCGCCAGCATGGACGTCTCTGGAAACACCATATATTTT.